The rows below give T cell receptor beta chains drawn from one sample of a study of cytomegalovirus exposure and HLA in healthy donors. Only in-frame clones appear in the TCRdb table, and some are missing; sequencing was by immunoSEQ multiplex PCR. Seen here are some 67,000 clones, approximately 94% observed once, and the top ten hold roughly 1%. Sequencing was done on a sample of PBMCs. Receptors were obtained from a woman aged 18-29 years in good health and CMV-seronegative. The CDR3 runs from the conserved cysteine through the conserved F or W. The D gene is left open where the match is weak. Where a row states a size, it is once, few, many or the class of an expanded clone; other rows omit it.

DNA	CDR3	size	V	J	D
TGTGCCAGCAGCTTGCACAGGGCGACCGGGGAGCTGTTTTTT	CASSLHRATGELFF	NA	TRBV5-8	TRBJ2-2	NA
TGTGCCAGCAGCTTCACTGGGGCCACAGATACGCAGTATTTT	CASSFTGATDTQYF	once	TRBV7-8	TRBJ2-3	NA
TGTGCCAGCAGTGAACCAGGACAGGGACTGGATTCACCCCTCCACTTT	CASSEPGQGLDSPLHF	NA	TRBV6-1	TRBJ1-6	TRBD1
TGTGCCAGCAGTGAAGCCTTCAGGGACAGGGGCACAGATACGCAGTATTTT	CASSEAFRDRGTDTQYF	NA	TRBV25-1	TRBJ2-3	TRBD1
TGTGCCAGCTCACCATCTTCCCTATCCTACGAGCAGTACTTC	CASSPSSLSYEQYF	NA	TRBV18	TRBJ2-7	NA
TGTGCCAGCAGTTTAATCGGGGGGCGAAGTGAAAAACTGTTTTTT	CASSLIGGRSEKLFF	NA	TRBV27	TRBJ1-4	NA
TGTGCCAGCAGCTTCACTAGCGGGAGCAGCGGGGAGCTGTTTTTT	CASSFTSGSSGELFF	NA	TRBV7-6	TRBJ2-2	TRBD2
TGTGCCAGCAGCGTAGACAGGGGGCAGAATGAGCAGTTCTTC	CASSVDRGQNEQFF	NA	TRBV7-8	TRBJ2-1	TRBD1
TGCGCCAGCAGCCAGGGGGACAGGTCGAGCTCTGGAAACACCATATATTTT	CASSQGDRSSSGNTIYF	NA	TRBV4-1	TRBJ1-3	TRBD1
TGTGCCAGCAGCGCGGACAGGGGGGAGACCCAGTACTTC	CASSADRGETQYF	NA	TRBV9	TRBJ2-5	TRBD1
TGTGCCCCCGGGGATGAGCAGTTCTTC	CAPGDEQFF	NA	TRBV7-3	TRBJ2-1	NA
TGTGCCAGCAGGGTTACAGGGGGAGATACGCAGTATTTT	CASRVTGGDTQYF	once	TRBV6-6	TRBJ2-3	TRBD1
TGTGCCAGCAGCAAAGGTTCGGGGGTGTGTGACTCCTACGAGCAGTACTTC	CASSKGSGVCDSYEQYF	NA	TRBV21-1	TRBJ2-7	NA
TGTGCCATCAGTGGACAGGTCCCTAGCACAGATACGCAGTATTTT	CAISGQVPSTDTQYF	NA	TRBV10-3	TRBJ2-3	NA
TGTGCCAGCAGCTTAGGTGGGACTAGCTCCGAGCAGTACTTC	CASSLGGTSSEQYF	NA	TRBV11-2	TRBJ2-7	TRBD2
TGTGCCAGCAGTGCTTACAGGGGACAGCCCCAGCATTTT	CASSAYRGQPQHF	NA	TRBV6-1	TRBJ1-5	TRBD1
TGCGCCAGCAGCCAAGTAGACCGGGACAATGAGCAGTTCTTC	CASSQVDRDNEQFF	NA	TRBV4-3	TRBJ2-1	NA
TGTGCCAGCAGTGATTTGGACAACCAAGAGACCCAGTACTTC	CASSDLDNQETQYF	NA	TRBV25-1	TRBJ2-5	NA
TGTGCCAGCAGTGGAGTCGGAGGGGCCAACGTCCTGACTTTC	CASSGVGGANVLTF	NA	TRBV6-5	TRBJ2-6	NA
TGTGCTAGTGGTTTGGGCGGGGAAGGAGAGACCCAGTACTTC	CASGLGGEGETQYF	NA	TRBV12-5	TRBJ2-5	NA
TGTGCCAGCAGCAAAGCCCGGACTAGCGAATCTTACAATGAGCAGTTCTTC	CASSKARTSESYNEQFF	NA	TRBV7-8	TRBJ2-1	TRBD2
TGTGCCAGCAGCTTACTAGATAGCACAGATACGCAGTATTTT	CASSLLDSTDTQYF	NA	TRBV7-7	TRBJ2-3	NA
TGTGCCAGCAGCAAGACGTGGGGGGGAGGCCCCACAGATACGCAGTATTTT	CASSKTWGGGPTDTQYF	NA	TRBV9	TRBJ2-3	TRBD2
TGTGCCAGCAGCTTAGATGTACAGGGGCTAGCCAAAAACATTCAGTACTTC	CASSLDVQGLAKNIQYF	NA	TRBV11-2	TRBJ2-4	TRBD1
TGTGCAGCGGCGATTGGGGGCCCTGGGGCCAACGTCCTGACTTTC	CAAAIGGPGANVLTF	NA	TRBV5-4	TRBJ2-6	NA
TGTGCCAGCAGCTCTCCCCGGGACCAAGAGACCCAGTACTTC	CASSSPRDQETQYF	NA	TRBV5-6	TRBJ2-5	NA
TGTGCCAGCAGGACCGGGACAGGGGCCTACAATGAGCAGTTCTTC	CASRTGTGAYNEQFF	NA	TRBV2	TRBJ2-1	TRBD1
TGTGCCAGCAGCGTAGGTTCCCGGGTAGCGCCTTACCAAGAGACCCAGTACTTC	CASSVGSRVAPYQETQYF	NA	TRBV9	TRBJ2-5	NA
TGTGCCAGCAGTTACCAGGGTATGAACACTGAAGCTTTCTTT	CASSYQGMNTEAFF	NA	TRBV6-5	TRBJ1-1	NA
TGTGCCAGCAGCTTTTCCAGGGATCCCACAGATACGCAGTATTTT	CASSFSRDPTDTQYF	NA	TRBV5-6	TRBJ2-3	NA
TGTGCCTGGAGGCGGACTAGCGGGGGGCTGGGAGAGACCCAGTACTTC	CAWRRTSGGLGETQYF	NA	TRBV30	TRBJ2-5	TRBD2
TGTGCCAGCTACAGCAGGGAACAAGAGACCCAGTACTTC	CASYSREQETQYF	NA	TRBV27	TRBJ2-5	NA
TGTGCCAGCAGCTTAGAGGCAGGGGGCTTTGGCTACACCTTC	CASSLEAGGFGYTF	NA	TRBV7-9	TRBJ1-2	TRBD1
TGTGCCAGCAGTTACCAACTAAGTTCCTACGAGCAGTACTTC	CASSYQLSSYEQYF	NA	TRBV6-6	TRBJ2-7	NA